This T cell receptor (beta chain) was observed in a study of blood T cell repertoires in COVID-19. On the study more broadly: The United States, Italy and Spain provided the acute and convalescent COVID-19 samples.

Only a few counts were recorded for this clone. The table came from immunoSEQ multiplex PCR; TCRdb's copy has only in-frame clones and leaves some out. The sample consists of roughly 110,000 clones, 80% of them appearing once. From germline, CDR1 is ENHRY and CDR2 SYGVKD. Trimming removed 6 bases from V and 8 bases from J, with 19 bases in between. This CDR3 region has 14 residues. Sequencing was carried out using peripheral blood. This receptor was identified in a man between 70 and 80 years old with acute or convalescent COVID-19. This chain joins TRBV10-3 and TRBJ1-2; D may be TRBD1 (6 bases). The CDR3 loop is CAISAFGGAYGYTF. The CDR3 nucleotides read TGTGCCATCAGCGCATTCGGGGGGGCTTACGGCTACACCTTC.